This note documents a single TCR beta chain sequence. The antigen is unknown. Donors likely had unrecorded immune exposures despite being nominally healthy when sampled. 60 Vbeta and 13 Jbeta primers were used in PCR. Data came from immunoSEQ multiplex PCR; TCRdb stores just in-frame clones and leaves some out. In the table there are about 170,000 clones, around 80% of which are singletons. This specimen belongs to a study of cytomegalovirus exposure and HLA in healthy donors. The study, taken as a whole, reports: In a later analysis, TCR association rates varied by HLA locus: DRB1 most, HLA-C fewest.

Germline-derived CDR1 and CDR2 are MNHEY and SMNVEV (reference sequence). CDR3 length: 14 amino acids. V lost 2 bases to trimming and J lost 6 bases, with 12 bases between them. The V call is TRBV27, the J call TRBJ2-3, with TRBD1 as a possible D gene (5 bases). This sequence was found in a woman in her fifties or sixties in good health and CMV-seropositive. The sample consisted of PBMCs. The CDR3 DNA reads TGTGCCAGCAGTTTAGTAGGGAAGGGGGATACGCAGTATTTT. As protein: CASSLVGKGDTQYF.